This T cell receptor (beta chain) was documented in a study of T-cell memory formation after mild COVID-19 (dated by TCRdb to 2020 to 2023). In terms of the full investigation: Most TCR sequence clusters were specific to one of the two donors. Two young, previously healthy adult volunteers made up the cohort, one male and one female. T-cell clones expanding and contracting after mild COVID-19 in two donors were tracked by longitudinal TCRalpha and TCRbeta repertoire sequencing. The paper as a whole reports these results and caveats: The study included only a couple of mild cases, and larger cohorts that include severe cases with pre-infection samples were judged to be necessary. Balanced CD4/CD8 phenotypes were observed for clones contracting from day 15 to 85, whereas a bias towards CD4+ was observed for a second wave of clones expanding from day 15 to 37. SARS-CoV-2 specificity of the second-wave clones peaking on day 37 was not confirmed. Contracting CD4+ clones turned up mainly in the CM and EM memory subsets, whereas EMRA was where CD8+ clones were enriched. Some responding clones were detected in pre-infection memory, suggesting pre-existing cross-reactive memory T cells joined the SARS-CoV-2 response.

This clonotype is termed medium-sized (0.01 to 0.1%). The specificity of this receptor is unknown. Per-base qualities were not stored, and no clone one base away is much larger. Ficoll-Paque density gradient centrifugation was the method used to isolate PBMCs. TCRdb lists the instrument as Illumina NovaSeq 6000. Using 5'RACE with constant-segment primers, TCRalpha and TCRbeta cDNA libraries were constructed, with sample barcodes and unique molecular identifiers added in the process. Trizol reagent was used to extract RNA from every sample. The libraries were amplified in two PCR steps, and the second step added a second sample barcode and Illumina TruSeq adapters. The libraries were sequenced on an Illumina NovaSeq using 2 x 150 bp paired-end reads. In the source study's methods: With migec v1.2.7, reads were demultiplexed and then collapsed into UMI-guided consensus sequences. Using mixcr v2.1.11, UMI consensuses were aligned to TRA and TRB V and J templates and then assembled into clonotypes. Expanded or contracted clonotypes were those called significant by both edgeR and NoisET, with noise models trained on biological replicates. For edgeR calls, the thresholds were a false discovery rate-adjusted p below 0.01 and a log2 fold-change of 1. As an exploratory analysis of dynamics, max-normalized trajectories of the 1000 most abundant clonotypes were examined with PCA combined with hierarchical clustering. The CD4 or CD8 phenotype of responding clones was assigned using the separately sequenced CD4+ and CD8+ repertoires. TCRdb passed the public sequencing reads through fastp at Q25 and MiXCR, retaining productive beta sequences. Duplicate CDR3 protein sequences are folded into a single record with the most common DNA and genes. These V and J calls originate from TCRdb's pipeline instead of the authors' own analysis. The sample table contains about 390,000 distinct CDR3 sequences; only one count was recorded for 20% to 25% of them. The ten most abundant clones make up 9.5% to 15% of the sample.

The receptor was isolated from an adult woman who had mild COVID-19 (a few samples of this study predate the infection). The sample titles of this study are shuffled in the database, so cell type and time point are left out; the donor was told from shared clones. Material: PBMCs or a T cell subset sorted from them (not recorded which).

The sequenced DNA: TGTGCCAGCAGTCTCATCATGGGGGGTGGGACTGAAGCTTTCTTT. The resulting protein is CASSLIMGGGTEAFF. Here the chain combines TRBV27 and TRBJ1-1, with a tentative D gene TRBD1 over 5 matching bases. From the cysteine through the phenylalanine, the CDR3 covers 15 amino acids. Kept here is only the CDR3 DNA, which spans 45 bases and is read in frame from base 1. The CDR1 and CDR2 encoded by the germline V gene (reference sequence) are MNHEY and SMNVEV. V is pared back by 5 bases and J by 5 bases, with 18 bases lying between the germline termini.